These 19 T cell receptor beta chains were all obtained from the same sample, sequenced in a study of blood T cell repertoires in COVID-19. TCRdb's copy holds only in-frame clones and misses some; the assay was immunoSEQ multiplex PCR. The sample has 55,000 to 80,000 clones, roughly 83% seen once. Sequenced: peripheral blood. All receptors derive from a man between 65 and 79 years old with acute or convalescent COVID-19.

The rearrangement joins TRBV19 to TRBJ1-4, with 10 positions matching TRBD1. The V and J ends lost 3 bases and 8 bases, in that order; junction bases with no gene match: 3. The CDR3 contains 14 residues. CDR1 LNHDA and CDR2 SQIVND come from the germline V gene (reference sequence). For the CDR3, the DNA is TGTGCCAGTAGTATGGACAGGGGGAGAGAAAAACTGTTTTTT. Amino acids: CASSMDRGREKLFF.

The rearrangement links TRBV7-3 to TRBJ1-1; TRBD1 matches at 8 bases. The CDR3 length is 14 residues. Germline-derived CDR1 and CDR2 are SGHTA and FQGTGA. V gave up 5 bases and J gave up 4 bases; unmatched junction bases: 6. This CDR3 is CASSRTGGPTEAFF. CDR3 coding DNA: TGTGCCAGCAGCCGAACAGGGGGGCCCACTGAAGCTTTCTTT.

This clone was recorded a few times. The rearrangement uses TRBV10-3 and TRBJ1-4; TRBD1 agrees at 9 bases. The CDR3 is 16 amino acids. J was trimmed by 0 bases and V by 6 bases; bases with no gene match: 5. CDR1 is ENHRY, CDR2 SYGVKD, per germline. The CDR3 nucleotides read TGTGCCATCAGCAACAGGGGGCTAACAACTAATGAAAAACTGTTTTTT. Residues: CAISNRGLTTNEKLFF.

The chain combines TRBV28 with TRBJ1-2; 8 bases match TRBD1. The CDR3 is made up of 15 amino acids. CDR1 is MDHEN and CDR2 is SYDVKM in the germline V gene. V shed 5 bases, J shed 5 bases, and the junction held 10 bases outside the gene matches. The CDR3 DNA follows: TGTGCCAGCAGTGGGGCGTCAGGGGGCGGTTATGGCTACACCTTC. It is translated as CASSGASGGGYGYTF.

The CDR3 loop reads CASSPQGIEAFF. For the CDR3, the DNA is TGTGCCAGCAGCCCGCAGGGGATTGAAGCTTTCTTT. This rearrangement joins TRBV7-2 to TRBJ1-1; perhaps TRBD1 as D (6 bases). Trimming took off 5 bases at V and 7 bases at J, with 11 bases between the two ends. Germline V gives CDR1 SGHTA, CDR2 FQGNSA. The CDR3 has 12 residues.

The chain has TRBV27 and TRBJ1-4, with a tentative D call TRBD1 (6 bases). V gave up 3 bases and J gave up 4 bases, with 9 bases separating them. The CDR3 is 14 residues long. The germline gives CDR1 MNHEY, CDR2 SMNVEV (reference sequence). CDR3 nucleotides: TGTGCCAGCAGTTTTCAGGGGATTAATGAAAAACTGTTTTTT. Translating gives CASSFQGINEKLFF. Full variable domain (remainder filled in from reference TRBV27 and TRBJ1-4): EAQVTQNPRYLITVTGKKLTVTCSQNMNHEYMSWYRQDPGLGLRQIYYSMNVEVTDKGDVPEGYKVSRKEKRNFPLILESPSPNQTSLYFCASSFQGINEKLFFGSGTQLSVL.

The CDR3 spells CASSTGAASVGYTF. As DNA, the CDR3 is TGCGCCAGCAGCACTGGGGCCGCCTCGGTTGGCTACACCTTC. The chain has TRBV5-1 and TRBJ1-2, with a tentative D call TRBD1 (5 bases). CDR3 length: 14 amino acids. Between the trimmed V and J ends, which lost 4 bases and 7 bases, there was a span of 17 bases. Germline V gene sequence: CDR1 SGHRS, CDR2 YFSETQ. Supplemented by reference TRBV5-1 and TRBJ1-2, the full variable domain reads KAGVTQTPRYLIKTRGQQVTLSCSPISGHRSVSWYQQTPGQGLQFLFEYFSETQRNKGNFPGRFSGRQFSNSRSEMNVSTLELGDSALYLCASSTGAASVGYTFGSGTRLTVV.

V gene TRBV5-1 combines with J gene TRBJ2-2, with a tentative D call TRBD1 (7 bases). V lost 0 bases and J lost 4, with 16 bases in between. The length of the CDR3 is 17 residues. The germline CDR1 and CDR2 sequences are SGHRS and YFSETQ. This CDR3 is CASSLGPGGGGTGELFF. The CDR3 nucleotides are TGCGCCAGCAGCTTGGGCCCAGGAGGGGGCGGCACCGGGGAGCTGTTTTTT.

The J gene is TRBJ2-7, the V gene TRBV10-2; 7 nucleotides line up with TRBD2. Germline loops: CDR1 WSHSY, CDR2 SAAADI. V was pared by 0 bases and J by 0 bases, with 20 bases of the junction left unmatched. The CDR3 has 21 amino acids. CDR3 protein: CASSESNWAGVIKTSSYEQYF. The CDR3 bases are TGCGCCAGCAGTGAGTCGAACTGGGCGGGAGTTATCAAGACTAGCTCCTACGAGCAGTACTTC.

This clone turned up a few times. CDR3 nucleotides: TGTGCCAGCAGTTACCTCACAGGGTTCGATGAGCAGTTCTTC. Its translation: CASSYLTGFDEQFF. The genes are TRBV6-5 and TRBJ2-1, with D possibly being TRBD1 (6 bases). From germline, CDR1 is MNHEY and CDR2 SVGAGI. The CDR3 loop spans 14 amino acids. The ends were cut back, 2 bases at V and 8 bases at J, with 13 bases in the middle.

The chain recombines TRBV27 with TRBJ1-2, with D hard to call. Trimming took 2 bases from V and 4 from J, leaving 14 bases between them. CDR3 length equals 15 residues. CDR1 is MNHEY and CDR2 is SMNVEV in the germline V gene (reference sequence). The CDR3 DNA is TGTGCCAGCAGTTTAACCCCTCGAGCAGGCTATGGCTACACCTTC. Its protein product is CASSLTPRAGYGYTF.

The V call is TRBV29-1, the J call TRBJ1-1; the D is unclear. CDR1 is SQVTM, CDR2 ANQGSEA, per germline. V was clipped by 2 bases and J by 7 bases, with 11 bases between them. The CDR3 extends over 12 amino acids. CDR3 loop: CSVEWDAGEAFF. In DNA, the CDR3 is TGCAGCGTTGAATGGGATGCGGGTGAAGCTTTCTTT.

The rearrangement uses TRBV10-3 and TRBJ2-1; TRBD2 matches 10 bases. The germline V gene has CDR1 ENHRY and CDR2 SYGVKD. With 6 bases clipped from V and 9 bases from J, the junction kept 14 bases outside the gene matches. The CDR3 runs to 16 residues. CDR3 region: CAISRREREGQGEQFF. The CDR3 bases are TGTGCCATCAGCCGGCGGGAGCGGGAGGGCCAGGGTGAGCAGTTCTTC.

The rearrangement uses TRBV20-1 and TRBJ2-3; TRBD2 is a possible D gene (5 bases). V lost 3 bases, J lost 6 bases, and 16 bases lay in between. This CDR3 has 14 amino acids. Germline loops: CDR1 DFQATT, CDR2 SNEGSKA (reference sequence). The CDR3 loop is CSASTRARRDTQYF. CDR3 bases: TGCAGTGCTAGTACGCGGGCCCGGCGGGATACGCAGTATTTT.

This clone has more than one count but fewer than ten. The chain's CDR3 is CASSFQGSPLHF. DNA for the CDR3: TGTGCCAGCAGTTTTCAGGGTTCACCCCTCCACTTT. This chain links TRBV28 with TRBJ1-6, with a weak D call TRBD1 (5 bases). The CDR3 loop spans 12 amino acids. V lost 3 bases and J lost 9, with 6 bases in between. CDR1 and CDR2 (germline): MDHEN, SYDVKM. Together with reference TRBV28 and TRBJ1-6, the CDR3 gives the full variable domain: DVKVTQSSRYLVKRTGEKVFLECVQDMDHENMFWYRQDPGLGLRLIYFSYDVKMKEKGDIPEGYSVSREKKERFSLILESASTNQTSMYLCASSFQGSPLHFGNGTRLTVT.

This clone was detected only a few times. This chain connects TRBV7-9 to TRBJ1-1; a weak D match, TRBD1 (6 bases). CDR3 length: 14 residues. Deletions cut 5 bases from V and 1 base from J, with 11 bases between. Looked up from germline, CDR1 is SEHNR and CDR2 is FQNEAQ (reference sequence). CDR3 region: CASSRDTQNTEAFF. DNA of the CDR3: TGTGCCAGCAGCAGGGACACCCAGAACACTGAAGCTTTCTTT.

This rearrangement joins TRBV19 to TRBJ1-2, with D perhaps TRBD1 (5 bases). The germline gives CDR1 LNHDA, CDR2 SQIVND (reference sequence). V lost 7 bases to trimming and J lost 5 bases, with 14 bases between them. The CDR3 loop spans 13 amino acids. The CDR3 reads CASTDFQGYGYTF. In DNA form, the CDR3 reads TGTGCCAGTACCGACTTCCAGGGTTATGGCTACACCTTC.

V and J are TRBV3-1 (or the pseudogene TRBV3-2) and TRBJ1-1; TRBD1 matches 9 bases. J gave up 3 bases and V 3 bases, and 5 bases lay outside the gene matches. The CDR3 runs 15 residues. Germline-derived CDR1 and CDR2 are LGHDT and YNNKEL (reference sequence). CDR3: CASSHAGQGYTEAFF. The CDR3 coding sequence is TGTGCCAGCAGCCACGCGGGACAGGGATACACTGAAGCTTTCTTT.

The chain couples TRBV19 to TRBJ2-7; 12 nucleotides align to TRBD2. Looked up from germline, CDR1 is LNHDA and CDR2 is SQIVND (reference sequence). This CDR3 has 16 amino acids. V shed 5 bases and J 1 base; nucleotides not matched to a gene: 6. CDR3 coding DNA: TGTGCCAGTAGTCCCGGGACTAGCGGGTTATCCTACGAGCAGTACTTC. Translated: CASSPGTSGLSYEQYF.